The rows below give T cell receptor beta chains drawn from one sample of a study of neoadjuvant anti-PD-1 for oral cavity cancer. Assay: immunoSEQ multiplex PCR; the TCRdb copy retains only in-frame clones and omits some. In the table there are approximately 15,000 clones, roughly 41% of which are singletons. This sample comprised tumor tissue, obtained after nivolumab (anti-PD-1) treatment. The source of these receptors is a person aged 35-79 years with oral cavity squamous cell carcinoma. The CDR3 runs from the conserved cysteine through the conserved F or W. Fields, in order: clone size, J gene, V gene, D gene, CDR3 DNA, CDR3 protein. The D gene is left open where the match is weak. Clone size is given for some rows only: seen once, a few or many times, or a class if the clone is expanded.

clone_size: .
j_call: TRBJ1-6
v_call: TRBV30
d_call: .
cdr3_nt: TGTGCCTGGAGTCTAGAGGAAAATTCACCCCTCCACTTT
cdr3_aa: CAWSLEENSPLHF

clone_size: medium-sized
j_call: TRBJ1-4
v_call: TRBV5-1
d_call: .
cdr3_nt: TGCGCCAGCTCCCTTACACCAGATCCAGGTGAAAAACTGTTTTTT
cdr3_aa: CASSLTPDPGEKLFF

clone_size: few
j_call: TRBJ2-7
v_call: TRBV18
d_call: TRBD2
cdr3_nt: TGTGCCAGCTCTTTAGCGGGGGGCCCTACCTACGAGCAGTACTTC
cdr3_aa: CASSLAGGPTYEQYF

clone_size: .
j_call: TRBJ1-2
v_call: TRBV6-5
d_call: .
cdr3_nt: TGTGCCAGCAGGCTACCCCTGGGAGCTGGCTACACCTTC
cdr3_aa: CASRLPLGAGYTF

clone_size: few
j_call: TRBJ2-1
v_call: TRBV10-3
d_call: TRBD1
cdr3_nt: TGTGCCATCAGTATGGTGGGGACAGGGGGCCCCGGGGCCTACAATGAGCAGTTCTTC
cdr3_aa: CAISMVGTGGPGAYNEQFF

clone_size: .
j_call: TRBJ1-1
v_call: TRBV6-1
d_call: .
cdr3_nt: TGTGCCAGCAGTGAACTACAGGGCTCCATGAACACTGAAGCTTTCTTT
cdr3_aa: CASSELQGSMNTEAFF

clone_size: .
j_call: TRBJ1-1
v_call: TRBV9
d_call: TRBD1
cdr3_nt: TGTGCCAGCAGCGGGGAAACAGGGGGGGTGACTGAAGCTTTCTTT
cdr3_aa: CASSGETGGVTEAFF

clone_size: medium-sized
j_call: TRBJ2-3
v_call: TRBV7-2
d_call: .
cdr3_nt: TGTGCCAGCAGCCCTGAAATTTTCCGGGACCCGAATACGCAGTATTTT
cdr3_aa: CASSPEIFRDPNTQYF

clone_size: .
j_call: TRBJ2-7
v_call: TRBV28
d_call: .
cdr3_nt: TGTGCCAGCACGGGGGTAGCCTACGAGCAGTACTTC
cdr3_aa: CASTGVAYEQYF

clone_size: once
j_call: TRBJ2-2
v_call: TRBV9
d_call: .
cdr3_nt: TGTGCCAGCGCCGGCGGTGGGGCGTCAGGGGAGCTGTTTTTT
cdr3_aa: CASAGGGASGELFF

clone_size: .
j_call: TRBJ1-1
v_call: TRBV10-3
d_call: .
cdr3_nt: TGTGCCATCAGTGCCCAGGGTGAAAGGGAGGACACTGAAGCTTTCTTT
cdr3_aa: CAISAQGEREDTEAFF

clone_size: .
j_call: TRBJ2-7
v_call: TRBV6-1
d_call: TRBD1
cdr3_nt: TGTGCCAGCAGTGAAGGGGACAGCTCCTACGAGCAGTACTTC
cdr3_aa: CASSEGDSSYEQYF

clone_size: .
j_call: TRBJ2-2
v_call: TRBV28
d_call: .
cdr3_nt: TGTGCCAGCAGTTTTTCAGGGGAGAGCACCGGGGAGCTGTTTTTT
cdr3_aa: CASSFSGESTGELFF

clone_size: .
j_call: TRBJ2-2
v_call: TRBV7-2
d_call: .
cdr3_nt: TGTGCCAGCAGCTTAGTAATAGGGTTAGCCTCCGGGGAGCTGTTTTTT
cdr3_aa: CASSLVIGLASGELFF

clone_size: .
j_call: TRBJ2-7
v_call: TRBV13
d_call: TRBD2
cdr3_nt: TGTGCCAGCAGCCTCGGTGTAGCGGGCCGCTCCTACGAGCAGTACTTC
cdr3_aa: CASSLGVAGRSYEQYF

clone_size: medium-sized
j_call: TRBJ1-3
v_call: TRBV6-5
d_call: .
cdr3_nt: TGTGCCAGCAGTTTCCAGCCTGGCCCTGGAAACACCATATATTTT
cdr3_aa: CASSFQPGPGNTIYF

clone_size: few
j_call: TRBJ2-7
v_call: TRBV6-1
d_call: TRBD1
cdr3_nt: TGTGCCAGCAGTGAATCCGGGACAGGGGGCTGGTACGAGCAGTACTTC
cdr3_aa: CASSESGTGGWYEQYF

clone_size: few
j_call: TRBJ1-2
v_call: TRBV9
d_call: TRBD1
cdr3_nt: TGTGCCAGCAGCGTAGATCCAGGGGGTTATGGCTACACCTTC
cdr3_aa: CASSVDPGGYGYTF

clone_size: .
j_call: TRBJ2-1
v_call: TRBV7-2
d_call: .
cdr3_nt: TGTGCCAGCAGCTTAGCGCTCCAGGGCCATGAGCAGTTCTTC
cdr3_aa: CASSLALQGHEQFF

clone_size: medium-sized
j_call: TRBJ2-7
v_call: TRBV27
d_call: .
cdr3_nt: TGTGCCAGCAGTTTATCGTGGGGGACATCCTACGAGCAGTACTTC
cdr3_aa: CASSLSWGTSYEQYF

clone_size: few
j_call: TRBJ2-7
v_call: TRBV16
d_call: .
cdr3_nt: TGTGCCAGCAGCCAAGGTAGAATGGGCGAGCAGTACTTC
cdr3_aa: CASSQGRMGEQYF

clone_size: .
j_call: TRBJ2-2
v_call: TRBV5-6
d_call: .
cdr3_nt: TGTGCCAGCAGCTCGCCTCTCCGGGGCAACACCGGGGAGCTGTTTTTT
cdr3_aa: CASSSPLRGNTGELFF

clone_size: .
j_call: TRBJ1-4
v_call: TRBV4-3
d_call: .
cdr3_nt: TGCGCCAGCAGCCAACAGGACTTGGGCGAAAAACTGTTTTTT
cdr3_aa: CASSQQDLGEKLFF

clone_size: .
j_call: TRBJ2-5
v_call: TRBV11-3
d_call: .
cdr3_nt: TGTGCCAGCAGCTCCCATAAGGGTGAGACCCAGTACTTC
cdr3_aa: CASSSHKGETQYF

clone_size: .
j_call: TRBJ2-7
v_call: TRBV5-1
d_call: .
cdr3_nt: TGCGCCAGCAGCTTGAGGGTTGGACCCTACGAGCAGTACTTC
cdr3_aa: CASSLRVGPYEQYF

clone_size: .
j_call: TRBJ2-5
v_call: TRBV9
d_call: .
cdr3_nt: TGTGCCAGCAGCACCCGAATACAAGAGACCCAGTACTTC
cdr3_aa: CASSTRIQETQYF

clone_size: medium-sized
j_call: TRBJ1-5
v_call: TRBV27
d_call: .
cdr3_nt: TGTGCCAGCAAGGCAGGTCCTAGGGATCAGCCCCAGCATTTT
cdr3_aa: CASKAGPRDQPQHF

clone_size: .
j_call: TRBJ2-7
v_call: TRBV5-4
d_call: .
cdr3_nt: TGTGCCAGCTCCGCCCAGGGAGAGAACGAGCAGTACTTC
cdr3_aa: CASSAQGENEQYF

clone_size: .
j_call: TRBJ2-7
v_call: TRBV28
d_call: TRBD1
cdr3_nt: TGTGCCAGCAGTTTGACAGGGAGCAATTACGGCGAGCAGTACTTC
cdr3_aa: CASSLTGSNYGEQYF

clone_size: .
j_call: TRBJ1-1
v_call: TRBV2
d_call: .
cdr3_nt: TGTGCCAGCAGTGAAGGCAGGGAGGTTGAAGCTTTCTTT
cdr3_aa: CASSEGREVEAFF

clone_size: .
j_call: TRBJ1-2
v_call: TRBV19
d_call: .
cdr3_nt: TGTGCCAGTAGTTTTACGCAGGGCGGCTATGGCTACACCTTC
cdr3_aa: CASSFTQGGYGYTF

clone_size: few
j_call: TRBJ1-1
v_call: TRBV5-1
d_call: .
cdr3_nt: TGCGCCAGCAGGGTTTGGCAGGTAGAGAGAGGAACGACTGAAGCTTTCTTT
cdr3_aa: CASRVWQVERGTTEAFF

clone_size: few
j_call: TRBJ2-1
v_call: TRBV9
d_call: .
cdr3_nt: TGTGCCAGCAGTCCATGGTGGGGGGGCCACAATGAGCAGTTCTTC
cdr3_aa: CASSPWWGGHNEQFF

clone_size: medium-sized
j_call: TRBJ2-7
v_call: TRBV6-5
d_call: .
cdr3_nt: TGTGCCAGCAGTTACTCGATTTGGGGGGCCTACGAGCAGTACTTC
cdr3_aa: CASSYSIWGAYEQYF

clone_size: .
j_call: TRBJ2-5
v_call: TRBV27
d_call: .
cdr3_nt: TGTGCCAGCAGTTTATCTGGGGAGACCCAGTACTTC
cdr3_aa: CASSLSGETQYF

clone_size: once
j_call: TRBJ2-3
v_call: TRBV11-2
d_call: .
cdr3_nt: TGTGCCAGCAGCTTAGGTCCGACACCTAGCACAGATACGCAGTATTTT
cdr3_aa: CASSLGPTPSTDTQYF

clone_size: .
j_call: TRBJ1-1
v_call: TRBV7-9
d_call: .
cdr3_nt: TGTGCCAGCAGCTTAGTCGGCGGGTTTCGGGCTTTCTTT
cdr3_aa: CASSLVGGFRAFF

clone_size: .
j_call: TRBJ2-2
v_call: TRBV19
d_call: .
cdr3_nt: TGTGCCAGTAGTATAGTTGGGGGGGCAGCCGGGGAGCTGTTTTTT
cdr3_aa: CASSIVGGAAGELFF

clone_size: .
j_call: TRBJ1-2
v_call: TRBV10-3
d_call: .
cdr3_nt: TGTGCCATCAGTGAGTCGGAACAGGGAAACTATGGCTACACCTTC
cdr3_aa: CAISESEQGNYGYTF

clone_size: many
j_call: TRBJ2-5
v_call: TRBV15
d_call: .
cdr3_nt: TGTGCCACCAGCAATGAGGGGACCCAGTACTTC
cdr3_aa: CATSNEGTQYF

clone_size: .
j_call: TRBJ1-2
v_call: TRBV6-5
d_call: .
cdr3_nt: TGTGCCAGCAGTTACTCAATGTGGGGTAGCTATGGCTACACCTTC
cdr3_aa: CASSYSMWGSYGYTF